The clone carrying this T cell receptor beta chain has only a few counts. The antigen is undetermined. Sequencing relied on a cDNA template that was reverse transcribed from extracted RNA. TCRdb keeps only in-frame clones here, not all; method: immunoSEQ multiplex PCR. The repertoire holds 150,000 to 200,000 clones, with roughly three fifths as singletons. The data belong to a study of CD8+ T cells in alopecia areata. Trimming cost V 7 bases and J 6 bases, with 9 bases left between them. The CDR3 covers 12 residues. Germline CDR1 WNHNN, CDR2 SYGVQD (reference sequence). Treatment specified: oral pan-JAK inhibitor, 5-10 mg twice daily. Lesional scalp punch biopsies and peripheral blood were collected from alopecia areata patients. Broader study findings: Although TCR sharing was seen in mice, sharing across patients was less clear, possibly for HLA-related reasons.

Sequencing used CD8+ T cells sorted from blood, obtained at week 24, from a patient treated with tofacitinib. This chain joins TRBV10-1 and TRBJ2-2; either TRBD1 or TRBD2 may supply D (6 bases each). This TCR derives from a human donor with alopecia areata. The CDR3 loop reads CASTEGAGELFF. The CDR3, as DNA: TGCGCCAGCACGGAGGGGGCCGGGGAGCTGTTTTTT.